These 14 T cell receptor beta chains share one sample of origin, sequenced in a study of shared clonotypes between healthy human individuals. Assay used: immunoSEQ multiplex PCR; TCRdb lists only in-frame clones, some missing. The data hold approximately 480,000 clones, with over 60% observed a single time. The sequenced sample consisted of PBMCs. These receptor sequences come from a woman in her 40s in good health. Some clones in this sample may be carry-over from other donors' samples.

This rearrangement joins TRBV6-4 to TRBJ2-2, with 10 bases aligning to TRBD1. CDR3 length: 17 amino acids. The junction had 8 bases not matched to a gene; V was cut back by 3 bases and J by 4 bases. Germline CDR1 MRHNA, CDR2 SNTAGT. Written as DNA, the CDR3 is TGTGCCAGCAGTGATCTTTTGGGACAGGGGCGCACCGGGGAGCTGTTTTTT. It specifies CASSDLLGQGRTGELFF.

The V call is TRBV6-5, the J call TRBJ2-7; TRBD2 agrees at 13 bases. In germline, CDR1 is MNHEY, CDR2 SVGAGI. The ends lost 6 bases at V and 7 bases at J; junction bases unmatched: 6. This CDR3 spans 14 amino acids. The CDR3 DNA reads as TGTGCCAGCAGAGTACTAGCGGGAGGGGGGGAGCAGTACTTC. This sequence encodes CASRVLAGGGEQYF.

The CDR3 sequence is CASSPGQGGWNTEAFF. The CDR3 nucleotides are TGTGCCAGCAGCCCAGGACAGGGTGGGTGGAACACTGAAGCTTTCTTT. The chain uses TRBV5-8 and TRBJ1-1, with 8 bases lining up with TRBD1. The V and J ends lost 4 bases and 1 base, in that order; junction bases with no gene match: 9. The CDR3 is 16 amino acids. The germline V gene has CDR1 SGHTS and CDR2 YDEGEE.

As for this clone: The sample contains more than one DNA sequence encoding this CDR3. This rearrangement joins TRBV19 to TRBJ2-1; possible D gene TRBD2, 6 bases. The CDR3 is 13 amino acids. CDR1 LNHDA and CDR2 SQIVND come from the germline V gene (reference sequence). V shed 3 bases and J shed 7 bases, with 10 bases lying between them. The CDR3: CASSIDRGNEQFF. The CDR3 DNA follows: TGTGCCAGTAGTATCGACCGGGGGAATGAGCAGTTCTTC.

V and J are TRBV7-6 and TRBJ2-1; TRBD1 matches 7 bases. The CDR3 contains 15 residues. The V segment lost 1 base and the J segment 5 bases; nucleotides outside the gene matches: 5. CDR1 and CDR2 (germline): SGHVS, FNYEAQ. This CDR3 reads CASSLGSGGNNEQFF. CDR3 coding DNA: TGTGCCAGCAGCTTAGGTTCAGGGGGAAACAATGAGCAGTTCTTC. The full variable domain, completed using reference TRBV7-6 and TRBJ2-1, is GAGVSQSPRYKVTKRGQDVALRCDPISGHVSLYWYRQALGQGPEFLTYFNYEAQQDKSGLPNDRFSAERPEGSISTLTIQRTEQRDSAMYRCASSLGSGGNNEQFFGPGTRLTVL.

The chain has TRBV5-6 and TRBJ2-7; D ambiguous. Germline values: CDR1 SGHDT, CDR2 YYEEEE. Trimming shortened V by 3 bases and J by 0 bases, and 7 bases separated the two germline ends. This CDR3 region has 13 residues. The CDR3 loop reads CASSSGFSYEQYF. In nucleotides, the CDR3 is TGTGCCAGCAGCTCCGGGTTCTCCTACGAGCAGTACTTC.

As for this clone: A much bigger clone sits one base away, suggesting this may be a read error. This same CDR3 is encoded by further DNA sequences in the sample. This rearrangement joins TRBV5-4 to TRBJ2-3; D is unresolved. Trimming removed 2 bases from V and 3 bases from J, with 4 bases in between. Germline-derived CDR1 and CDR2 are SGHNT and YYREEE (reference sequence). This CDR3 has 12 residues. The CDR3 protein is CASSFGTDTQYF. The DNA for the CDR3 is TGTGCCAGCAGCTTCGGGACAGATACGCAGTATTTT.

The gene calls are TRBV19 and TRBJ2-2; 8 nucleotides match TRBD1. V gave up 1 base and J gave up 3 bases; unmatched junction bases: 10. CDR1 LNHDA and CDR2 SQIVND come from the germline V gene (reference sequence). This CDR3 is built from 18 residues. CDR3 region: CASSIVGAGGRYTGELFF. The DNA for the CDR3 is TGTGCCAGTAGTATAGTAGGCGCAGGGGGCAGGTACACCGGGGAGCTGTTTTTT.

A single count supports this clone. The chain links TRBV5-1 to TRBJ1-2, with 7 bases aligning to TRBD1. J gave up 1 base and V 3 bases, and 9 bases lay outside the gene matches. The CDR3 spans 16 residues. Germline CDR1 reads SGHRS; CDR2 reads YFSETQ. CDR3 sequence: CASSSLGDSLNYGYTF. Written as DNA, the CDR3 is TGCGCCAGCAGCTCGCTCGGGGACAGCCTTAACTATGGCTACACCTTC.

The V call is TRBV11-2, the J call TRBJ2-3; 12 positions agree with TRBD2. The germline V gene encodes CDR1 SGHAT and CDR2 FQNNGV. The CDR3 is made up of 17 amino acids. The junction had 10 bases not matched to a gene; V was cut back by 7 bases and J by 2 bases. The CDR3 nucleotides read TGTGCCAGCACACCGCTAGGACTAGCGGGATCCACAGATACGCAGTATTTT. Protein product: CASTPLGLAGSTDTQYF.

Points on this clone: This is likely a read error, given that the CDR3 carries no conserved phenylalanine or tryptophan at its end. The J gene is TRBJ1-2, the V gene TRBV7-2; 7 bases match TRBD1. The V gene end was trimmed by 5 bases and the J gene end by 8 bases; junction bases not matched to a gene: 11. Germline V lookup: CDR1 SGHTA, CDR2 FQGNSA. This CDR3 region has 14 residues. The CDR3 bases are TGTGCCAGCAGCCCACAGGGGACCACAGAGGGCTACACCCTC. Residues: CASSPQGTTEGYTL.

The chain recombines TRBV5-1 with TRBJ2-5, with 10 bases fitting TRBD2. Trimming took 4 bases from V and 2 from J; bases not matched to a gene: 8. Germline CDR1 SGHRS, CDR2 YFSETQ. The CDR3 is 16 amino acids. CDR3 region: CASSPSSGSGQETQYF. CDR3 bases: TGCGCCAGCAGCCCCTCTAGCGGGAGCGGTCAAGAGACCCAGTACTTC.

The chain links TRBV6-5 to TRBJ2-1; 10 nucleotides agree with TRBD2. Germline loops: CDR1 MNHEY, CDR2 SVGAGI. The CDR3 extends over 15 amino acids. The V gene end was trimmed by 6 bases and the J gene end by 0 bases; junction bases not matched to a gene: 2. The CDR3 is CASRSSGSSYNEQFF. In DNA, the CDR3 is TGTGCCAGCAGGTCTAGCGGGAGCTCCTACAATGAGCAGTTCTTC.

V gene TRBV11-3 combines with J gene TRBJ2-1; TRBD1 matches 9 bases. J gave up 10 bases and V 8 bases, and 3 bases lay outside the gene matches. The germline V gene has CDR1 SGHNT and CDR2 YENEEA. The CDR3 is 11 residues long. The CDR3 loop reads CASSGQGEQFF. CDR3 nucleotides: TGTGCCAGCTCAGGACAGGGGGAGCAGTTCTTC.